Listed here are 8 T cell receptor beta chains from one sample, sequenced in a study of blood T cells in healthy people across ages. With a J-beta primer mix and a sample-barcoded 5' primer, a second PCR ran about 7 to 12 cycles. MiXCR, applied by TCRdb to the 5' RACE reads, yields one record per CDR3 protein. The sample lists under 2,000,000 distinct CDR3 sequences, approximately 50% occurring once. Source material: blood. These receptors all stem from a woman in her thirties or forties in good health.

Concerning this clonotype: The junction and the germline gene differ at one end; a read error may be behind it. The CDR3 sequence: CASSLAGISHEQYF. Written as DNA, the CDR3 is TGTGCCAGCAGCTTAGCGGGCATCTCCCACGAGCAGTACTTC. The rearrangement joins TRBV7-9 to TRBJ2-7; D ambiguous. This CDR3 has 14 amino acids. The germline V gene encodes CDR1 SEHNR and CDR2 FQNEAQ (reference sequence). Together with reference TRBV7-9 and TRBJ2-7, the CDR3 gives the full variable domain: DTGVSQNPRHKITKRGQNVTFRCDPISEHNRLYWYRQTLGQGPEFLTYFQNEAQLEKSRLLSDRFSAERPKGSFSTLEIQRTEQGDSAMYLCASSLAGISHEQYFGPGTRLTVT.

The sample holds a few counts of this clonotype. The gene calls are TRBV20-1 and TRBJ2-7; TRBD1 agrees at 10 bases. V lost 0 bases and J lost 5; bases outside the gene matches: 7. The CDR3 sequence is 15 residues long. Germline V gene lookup returns CDR1 DFQATT and CDR2 SNEGSKA (reference sequence). CDR3 DNA sequence: TGCAGTGCTAGAGATTGGGGACAGGGGTCCAACGAGCAGTACTTC. It codes for CSARDWGQGSNEQYF.

CDR3 in amino acids: CSARDIDYGYTF. The CDR3 DNA follows: TGCAGTGCTAGAGATATCGACTATGGCTACACCTTC. V is TRBV20-1 and J is TRBJ1-2; D is unclear. The length of the CDR3 is 12 residues. Germline-derived CDR1 and CDR2 are DFQATT and SNEGSKA (reference sequence). V lost 0 bases to trimming and J lost 3 bases, with 5 bases between them.

The chain links TRBV28 to TRBJ1-6, with TRBD1 as a possible D gene (5 bases). The CDR3 covers 15 residues. CDR1 and CDR2 (germline): MDHEN, SYDVKM. Trimming took off 7 bases at V and 1 base at J, with 11 bases between the two ends. CDR3: CASILGGSYNSPLHF. The CDR3 nucleotides are TGTGCCAGCATCTTGGGGGGTTCCTATAATTCACCCCTCCACTTT.

This CDR3 is CSALRQGPYEQYF. Here the CDR3 DNA reads TGCAGTGCCTTGAGACAGGGCCCCTACGAGCAGTACTTC. The rearrangement uses TRBV20-1 and TRBJ2-7; TRBD1 agrees at 7 bases. CDR3 size: 13 residues. Germline CDR1 and CDR2: DFQATT and SNEGSKA (reference sequence). J was trimmed by 2 bases and V by 6 bases; bases with no gene match: 7.

In its sample, this clonotype was seen a few times. The V and J genes are TRBV12-3 or TRBV12-4 and TRBJ2-1, with 8 bases matching TRBD1. Losses at the gene ends were 3 bases for V and 8 bases for J; bases not matched to a gene: 3. This CDR3 region has 13 residues. In nucleotides, the CDR3 is TGTGCCAGCAGTTTCCGGACAGGGCATGAGCAGTTCTTC. This codes for CASSFRTGHEQFF.

J is TRBJ1-5 and V is TRBV7-9; 10 bases are shared with TRBD1. There are 18 residues in the CDR3. Germline loops: CDR1 SEHNR, CDR2 FQNEAQ (reference sequence). J was trimmed by 3 bases and V by 2 bases; bases with no gene match: 10. The CDR3 protein is CASSLPTDRGRYNQPQHF. The CDR3 region has the DNA TGTGCCAGCAGCTTACCGACCGACAGGGGGCGGTACAATCAGCCCCAGCATTTT.

The rearrangement uses TRBV7-2 and TRBJ1-6, with a possible D match to TRBD1 (6 bases). With 5 bases removed from V and 0 bases from J, the gap between germline ends came to 20 bases. The V gene's germline CDR1 is SGHTA and CDR2 FQGNSA. This CDR3 comprises 19 residues. In nucleotides, the CDR3 is TGTGCCAGCAGCCCGAGGGGGGGCGGTCAGAGCTCCTATAATTCACCCCTCCACTTT. It is translated as CASSPRGGGQSSYNSPLHF. Together with reference TRBV7-2 and TRBJ1-6, the CDR3 gives the full variable domain: GAGVSQSPSNKVTEKGKDVELRCDPISGHTALYWYRQSLGQGLEFLIYFQGNSAPDKSGLPSDRFSAERTGGSVSTLTIQRTQQEDSAVYLCASSPRGGGQSSYNSPLHFGNGTRLTVT.